These 10 T cell receptor beta chains were sequenced from one sample in a study of STAT5B mutations in CD4+ large granular lymphocyte leukemia. Using immunoSEQ multiplex PCR, the repertoire was profiled, and TCRdb retains in-frame clones only, with some absent. The sample consists of around 4,600 clones, about four fifths of them appearing once. Sequencing input: PBMCs. These TCRs come from a man between 70 and 80 years old with CD4+ T-cell large granular lymphocyte leukemia.

The chain joins TRBV19 to TRBJ2-1; D not resolved. CDR1 is LNHDA and CDR2 is SQIVND in the germline V gene (reference sequence). Between the trimmed V and J ends, which lost 2 bases and 7 bases, there was a span of 9 bases. The length of the CDR3 is 13 residues. The CDR3 bases are TGTGCCAGTAGTATAATACCGCTTAATGAGCAGTTCTTC. Residues: CASSIIPLNEQFF.

In its sample, this clone was seen once. The rearrangement joins TRBV5-1 to TRBJ2-1; 7 bases agree with TRBD2. V was clipped by 1 base and J by 3 bases; unmatched bases: 16. The CDR3 is made up of 19 amino acids. CDR1 is SGHRS, CDR2 YFSETQ, per germline. The CDR3 DNA sequence: TGCGCCAGCAGCTTGACCCCTTCCGGGGTAGCGGGCAACTACAATGAGCAGTTCTTC. Amino acids: CASSLTPSGVAGNYNEQFF.

The chain combines TRBV11-3 with TRBJ2-3; either TRBD1 or TRBD2 may supply D (5 bases each). The CDR3 runs 14 residues. V dropped 3 bases and J dropped 7 bases, with 14 bases sitting between them. CDR1 and CDR2 (germline): SGHNT, YENEEA. The CDR3 loop is CASSFRDEANTQYF. The CDR3, as DNA: TGTGCCAGCAGCTTCCGGGACGAAGCAAATACGCAGTATTTT.

This clone occurred once. This chain connects TRBV13 to TRBJ2-2; 7 bases align to TRBD1. The CDR3 runs 16 residues. After removal of 0 bases from V and 4 bases from J, the junction contained 5 bases not matched to a gene. CDR1 is PRHDT and CDR2 is FYEKMQ in the germline V gene (reference sequence). The CDR3 bases are TGTGCCAGCAGCTTAGGAGGGGGCGAGGGCACCGGGGAGCTGTTTTTT. Its translation: CASSLGGGEGTGELFF.

The chain couples TRBV11-2 to TRBJ2-1; 8 positions agree with TRBD2. In germline, CDR1 is SGHAT, CDR2 FQNNGV. J lost 5 bases, V lost 1 base, and 1 base had no gene match. The CDR3 is made up of 14 amino acids. Here the CDR3 reads CASSLVGLDNEQFF. The CDR3 region has the DNA TGTGCCAGCAGCTTAGTGGGACTAGACAATGAGCAGTTCTTC.

The rearrangement joins TRBV11-3 to TRBJ2-1, with 11 positions matching TRBD2. V gave up 1 base and J gave up 6 bases; unmatched junction bases: 5. CDR3 size: 16 residues. CDR1 and CDR2 from the germline V gene are SGHNT and YENEEA. The CDR3 sequence is CASSLVSTSGSNEQFF. CDR3 coding DNA: TGTGCCAGCAGCTTAGTCTCTACTAGCGGGAGCAATGAGCAGTTCTTC.

The V call is TRBV21-1, the J call TRBJ1-5. TRBV21-1 is reported as a pseudogene. The CDR3 consists of 14 residues. CDR3 nucleotides: TGTGCCAGCAGCAAAGCAGATAGCAATCAGCCCCAGCATTTT. Translation gives CASSKADSNQPQHF.

V gene TRBV7-6 combines with J gene TRBJ2-3; 8 bases are a match to TRBD2. The CDR3 contains 13 residues. V shed 6 bases, J shed 7 bases, and the junction held 6 bases outside the gene matches. Per the germline V gene, CDR1 is SGHVS and CDR2 is FNYEAQ. The CDR3 spells CASRKRGGNTQYF. CDR3 nucleotides: TGTGCCAGCAGAAAACGGGGGGGCAATACGCAGTATTTT.

The chain combines TRBV19 with TRBJ1-2; possibly TRBD1 for D (5 bases). Looked up from germline, CDR1 is LNHDA and CDR2 is SQIVND (reference sequence). V lost 0 bases to trimming and J lost 7 bases, with 18 bases between them. The CDR3 consists of 16 residues. This CDR3 reads CASSIDRGRRLTGYTF. The CDR3 DNA reads as TGTGCCAGTAGTATAGATAGGGGACGGCGTTTGACTGGCTACACCTTC.

This clone was seen a handful of times. Here the CDR3 reads CASSVLAGGPDTQYF. The CDR3 DNA reads as TGCGCCAGCAGCGTATTAGCGGGAGGGCCTGATACGCAGTATTTT. The chain has TRBV5-1 and TRBJ2-3, with 11 bases lining up with TRBD2. The J segment lost 6 bases and the V segment lost 4 bases, leaving 7 bases of the junction unmatched. Germline CDR1 SGHRS, CDR2 YFSETQ. This CDR3 has 15 amino acids. Full variable domain (remainder filled in from reference TRBV5-1 and TRBJ2-3): KAGVTQTPRYLIKTRGQQVTLSCSPISGHRSVSWYQQTPGQGLQFLFEYFSETQRNKGNFPGRFSGRQFSNSRSEMNVSTLELGDSALYLCASSVLAGGPDTQYFGPGTRLTVL.